Listed below are T cell receptor beta chains from one sample, sequenced in a study of blood T cell repertoires in COVID-19. This table comes from immunoSEQ multiplex PCR, and its TCRdb copy is limited to in-frame clones, with some not included. The data show some 48,000 clones, approximately 90% seen once. Sequenced input: peripheral blood. These receptors were obtained from an elderly woman with COVID-19, enrolled during active disease. CDR3s include the opening cysteine and the closing phenylalanine or tryptophan. D genes are given only for firm matches. Expanded clones are given a class, and other clones once, few, many or no size at all.

>NA|TRBV6-5|TRBJ1-2|TRBD1
CASSSDRASNYGYTF
TGTGCCAGCAGTTCTGACAGGGCCTCTAACTATGGCTACACCTTC
>NA|TRBV2|TRBJ2-7|NA
CASSHSHSYEQYF
TGTGCCAGCAGCCATTCCCACTCCTACGAGCAGTACTTC
>NA|TRBV6-2/TRBV6-3|TRBJ1-3|NA
CASSSGRSLSGNTIYF
TGTGCCAGCAGCTCTGGGAGAAGTCTCTCTGGAAACACCATATATTTT
>NA|TRBV6-1|TRBJ2-1|TRBD2
CASSALGGTSSPSEQFF
TGTGCCAGCAGTGCCCTAGGTGGGACTAGCTCCCCAAGTGAGCAGTTCTTC
>once|TRBV18|TRBJ1-2|NA
CASSPRTRGNYGYTF
TGTGCCAGCTCACCACGGACTAGAGGGAACTATGGCTACACCTTC
>NA|TRBV6-4|TRBJ1-4|TRBD1
CASSADRGRNEKLFF
TGTGCCAGCAGTGCGGACAGGGGGCGAAATGAAAAACTGTTTTTT
>NA|TRBV9|TRBJ2-7|NA
CASSVDPTRGLLQYF
TGTGCCAGCAGCGTCGACCCAACACGCGGACTGTTGCAGTACTTC
>NA|TRBV9|TRBJ2-5|NA
CASSVGLGAITQYF
TGTGCCAGCAGCGTAGGCCTGGGGGCCATAACCCAGTACTTC
>NA|TRBV15|TRBJ1-4|NA
CATSREDSGNEKLFF
TGTGCCACCAGCAGAGAGGACAGTGGGAATGAAAAACTGTTTTTT
>NA|TRBV16|TRBJ1-5|NA
CASSRQTSNQPQHF
TGTGCCAGCAGCCGACAGACTAGCAATCAGCCCCAGCATTTT
>NA|TRBV7-2|TRBJ1-1|TRBD1
CASSPRTGVMNTEAFF
TGTGCCAGCAGCCCCAGGACAGGAGTCATGAACACTGAAGCTTTCTTT
>once|TRBV19|TRBJ2-7|TRBD1
CASSIETGTGGFYEQYF
TGTGCCAGTAGTATAGAAACCGGGACAGGGGGCTTCTACGAGCAGTACTTC
>NA|TRBV5-1|TRBJ1-5|NA
CASSPRFGENSNQPQHF
TGCGCCAGCAGCCCCAGATTCGGGGAAAATAGCAATCAGCCCCAGCATTTT
>NA|TRBV12-5|TRBJ1-2|TRBD1
CASGLNPGGGYGYTF
TGTGCTAGTGGTTTGAACCCAGGGGGCGGCTATGGCTACACCTTC
>NA|TRBV18|TRBJ1-1|NA
CASSPLQENTEAFF
TGTGCCAGCTCACCACTACAGGAGAACACTGAAGCTTTCTTT
>NA|TRBV5-5|TRBJ2-1|TRBD2
CASSLSSGTLTNEQFF
TGTGCCAGCAGCTTGAGTAGCGGGACACTTACCAATGAGCAGTTCTTC
>NA|TRBV2|TRBJ2-5|TRBD1
CATRDRGRETQYF
TGTGCTACCCGGGACAGGGGGCGAGAGACCCAGTACTTC